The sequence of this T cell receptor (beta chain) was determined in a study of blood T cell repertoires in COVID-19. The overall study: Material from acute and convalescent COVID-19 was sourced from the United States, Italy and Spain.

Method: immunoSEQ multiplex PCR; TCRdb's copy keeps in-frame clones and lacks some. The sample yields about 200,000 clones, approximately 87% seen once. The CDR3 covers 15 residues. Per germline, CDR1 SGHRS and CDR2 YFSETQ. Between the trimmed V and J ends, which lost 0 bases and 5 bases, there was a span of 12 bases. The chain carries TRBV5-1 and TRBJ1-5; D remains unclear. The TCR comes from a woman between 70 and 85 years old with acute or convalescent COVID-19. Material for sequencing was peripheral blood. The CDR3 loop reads CASSLGGDSDQPQHF. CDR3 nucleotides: TGCGCCAGCAGCTTGGGCGGGGATTCTGATCAGCCCCAGCATTTT. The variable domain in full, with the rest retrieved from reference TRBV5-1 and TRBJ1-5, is KAGVTQTPRYLIKTRGQQVTLSCSPISGHRSVSWYQQTPGQGLQFLFEYFSETQRNKGNFPGRFSGRQFSNSRSEMNVSTLELGDSALYLCASSLGGDSDQPQHFGDGTRLSIL.